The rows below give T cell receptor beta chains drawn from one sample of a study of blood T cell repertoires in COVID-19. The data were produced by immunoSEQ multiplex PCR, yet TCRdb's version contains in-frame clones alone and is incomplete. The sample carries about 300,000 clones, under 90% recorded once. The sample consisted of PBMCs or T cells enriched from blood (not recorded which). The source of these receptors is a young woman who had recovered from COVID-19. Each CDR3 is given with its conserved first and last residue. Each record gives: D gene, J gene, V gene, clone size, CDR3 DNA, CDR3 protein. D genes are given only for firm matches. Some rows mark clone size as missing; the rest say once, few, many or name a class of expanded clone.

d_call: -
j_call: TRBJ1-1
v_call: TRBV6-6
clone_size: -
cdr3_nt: TGTGCCAGCAGTTACCCACAAGACACTGAAGCTTTCTTT
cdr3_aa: CASSYPQDTEAFF

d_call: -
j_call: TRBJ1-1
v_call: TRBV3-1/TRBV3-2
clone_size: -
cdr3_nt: TGTGCCAGCAGCCCTCTTAGGAACACTGAAGCTTTCTTT
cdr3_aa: CASSPLRNTEAFF

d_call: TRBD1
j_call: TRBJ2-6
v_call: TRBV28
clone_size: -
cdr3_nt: TGTGCCAGCAGTTGGACAGGGGTCTCTGGGGCCAACGTCCTGACTTTC
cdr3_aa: CASSWTGVSGANVLTF

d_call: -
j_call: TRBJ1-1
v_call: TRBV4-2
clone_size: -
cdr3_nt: TGTGCCAGCAGCCAAGGACAGGCGGTAAGCACTGAAGCTTTCTTT
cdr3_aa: CASSQGQAVSTEAFF

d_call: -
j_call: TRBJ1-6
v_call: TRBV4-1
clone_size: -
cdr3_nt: TGCGCCAGCAGCCCCCTATTGGGGACATTTAATTCACCCCTCCACTTT
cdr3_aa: CASSPLLGTFNSPLHF

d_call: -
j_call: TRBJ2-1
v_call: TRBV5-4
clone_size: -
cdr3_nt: TGTGCCAGCAGCTTGGATCAGGCTGCCTCCAATGAGCAGTTCTTC
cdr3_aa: CASSLDQAASNEQFF

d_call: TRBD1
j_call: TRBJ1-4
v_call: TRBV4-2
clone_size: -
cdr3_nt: TGTGCCAGCAGCCAAGATCAGGGGACAGGGGGTAATGAAAAACTGTTTTTT
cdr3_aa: CASSQDQGTGGNEKLFF

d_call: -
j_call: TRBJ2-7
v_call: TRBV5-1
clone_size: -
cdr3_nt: TGCGCCAGCAGCTGGATGGGACAAGCCTCCTACGAGCAGTACTTC
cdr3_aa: CASSWMGQASYEQYF

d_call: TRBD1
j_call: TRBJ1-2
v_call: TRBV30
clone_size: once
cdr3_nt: TGTGCCTGGACATTTGGACAGGGCATGGGGGGCTACACCTTC
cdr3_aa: CAWTFGQGMGGYTF

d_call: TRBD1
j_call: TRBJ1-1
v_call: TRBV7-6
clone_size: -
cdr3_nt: TGTGCCAGCAGCTTGACAGGGGGCATGAACACTGAAGCTTTCTTT
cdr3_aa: CASSLTGGMNTEAFF

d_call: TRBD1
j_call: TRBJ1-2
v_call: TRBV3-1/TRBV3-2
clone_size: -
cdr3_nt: TGTGCCAGCAGCCAAGATATTCGGGTTTGGGACAGGATTAACTATGGCTACACCTTC
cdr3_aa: CASSQDIRVWDRINYGYTF

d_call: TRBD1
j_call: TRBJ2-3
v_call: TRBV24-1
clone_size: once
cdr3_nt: TGTGCCACCAGTGACCATATACCGACAGGGGTCATGACAGATACGCAGTATTTT
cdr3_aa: CATSDHIPTGVMTDTQYF

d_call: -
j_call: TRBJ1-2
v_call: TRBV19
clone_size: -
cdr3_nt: TGTGCCAGTAGTATAACAGGACTAGCTAACTATGGCTACACCTTC
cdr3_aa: CASSITGLANYGYTF

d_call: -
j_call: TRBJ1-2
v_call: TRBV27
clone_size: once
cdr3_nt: TGTGCCAGCAGTATAGGACAGTTCACGGGCTACACCTTC
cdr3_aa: CASSIGQFTGYTF

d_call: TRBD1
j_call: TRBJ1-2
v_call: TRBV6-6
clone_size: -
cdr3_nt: TGTGCCAGCAGTCCCGACGGGACAGCCAGGACCAACTATGGCTACACCTTC
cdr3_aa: CASSPDGTARTNYGYTF

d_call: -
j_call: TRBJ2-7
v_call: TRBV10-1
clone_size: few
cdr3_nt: TGCGCCAGCAGTGAAGGACATCAACCAGCCTACGAGCAGTACTTC
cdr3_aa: CASSEGHQPAYEQYF

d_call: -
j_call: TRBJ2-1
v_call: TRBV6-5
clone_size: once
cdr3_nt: TGTGCCAGCACCGGGGTTGCGGTGAACTACAATGAGCAGTTCTTC
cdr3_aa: CASTGVAVNYNEQFF

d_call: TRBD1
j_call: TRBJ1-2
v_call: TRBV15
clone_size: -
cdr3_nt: TGTGCCACCAGCAGAGACGGCGGGACAGGGCCTCTAATCGACTATGGCTACACCTTC
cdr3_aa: CATSRDGGTGPLIDYGYTF

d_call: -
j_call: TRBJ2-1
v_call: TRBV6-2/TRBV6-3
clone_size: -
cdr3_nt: TGTGCCAGCAGTTACTGGCAGGGTGGCAATGAGCAGTTCTTC
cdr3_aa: CASSYWQGGNEQFF

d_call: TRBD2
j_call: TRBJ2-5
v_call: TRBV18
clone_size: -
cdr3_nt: TGTGCCAGCTCACCCCAACTTGGGACTAGCGGGCTATTAACACAAGAGACCCAGTACTTC
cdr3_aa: CASSPQLGTSGLLTQETQYF

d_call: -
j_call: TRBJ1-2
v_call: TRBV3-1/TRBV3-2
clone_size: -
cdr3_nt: TGTGCCAGCAGCCAAATGCCAGGGTCTAACTATGGCTACACCTTC
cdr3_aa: CASSQMPGSNYGYTF

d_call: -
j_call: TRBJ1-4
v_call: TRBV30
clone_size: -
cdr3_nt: TGTGCCTGGAGTTGGGCGTCTACCATCCAAAATGAAAAACTGTTTTTT
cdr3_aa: CAWSWASTIQNEKLFF

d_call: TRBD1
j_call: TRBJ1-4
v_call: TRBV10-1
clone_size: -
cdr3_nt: TGCGCCAGCGGACAGGGAGTGGATGAAAAACTGTTTTTT
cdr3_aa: CASGQGVDEKLFF

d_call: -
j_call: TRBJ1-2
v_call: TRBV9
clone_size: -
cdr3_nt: TGTGCCAGCAGCCCTCGAGGTCACTATGGCTACACCTTC
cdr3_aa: CASSPRGHYGYTF

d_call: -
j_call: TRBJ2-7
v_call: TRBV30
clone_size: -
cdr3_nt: TGTGCCTGGAGTTACATAGGGAGCTACGAGCAGTACTTC
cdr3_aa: CAWSYIGSYEQYF

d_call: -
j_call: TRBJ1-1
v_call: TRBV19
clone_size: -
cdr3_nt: TGTGCCAGTAGTATGGGAACAGGGAGCGGAGCTTTCTTT
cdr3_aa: CASSMGTGSGAFF

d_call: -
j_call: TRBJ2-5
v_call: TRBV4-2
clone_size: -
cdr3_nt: TGTGCCAGCAGCCAAGATCTAGAGGAGACCCAGTACTTC
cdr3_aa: CASSQDLEETQYF

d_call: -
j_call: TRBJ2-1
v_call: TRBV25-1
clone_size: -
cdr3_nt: TGTGCCAGCAGACCGGGCTCCTACAATGAGCAGTTCTTC
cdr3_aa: CASRPGSYNEQFF

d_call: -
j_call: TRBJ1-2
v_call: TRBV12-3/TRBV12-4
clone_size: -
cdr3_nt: TGTGCCAGCTCCGGGGGGCTACACTATGGCTACACCTTC
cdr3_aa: CASSGGLHYGYTF

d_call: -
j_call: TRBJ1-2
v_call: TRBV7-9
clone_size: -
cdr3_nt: TGTGCCAGCAGCCCAGAGGAAACGGGCTACACCTTC
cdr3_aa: CASSPEETGYTF

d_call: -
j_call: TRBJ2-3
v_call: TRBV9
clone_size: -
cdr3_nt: TGTGCCAGCAGCCCCTTAGATGGAGATACGCAGTATTTT
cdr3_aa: CASSPLDGDTQYF

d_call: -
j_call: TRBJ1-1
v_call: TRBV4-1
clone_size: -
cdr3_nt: TGCGCCAGCAGCCAAGTCGAGGAAGTTGAAGGAGCTTTCTTT
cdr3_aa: CASSQVEEVEGAFF

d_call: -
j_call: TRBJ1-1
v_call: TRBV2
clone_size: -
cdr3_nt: TGTGCCAGCAGAGGGGTGGCCACTGAAGCTTTCTTT
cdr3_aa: CASRGVATEAFF

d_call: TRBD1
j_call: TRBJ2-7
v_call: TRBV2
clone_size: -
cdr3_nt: TGTGCCAGCAGTCCCCCGTCGGGACAGGGGATATACGAGCAGTACTTC
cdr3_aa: CASSPPSGQGIYEQYF

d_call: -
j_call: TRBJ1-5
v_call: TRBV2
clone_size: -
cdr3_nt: TGTGCCAGCAGCGTAGTCTATAGCAATCAGCCCCAGCATTTT
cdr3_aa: CASSVVYSNQPQHF

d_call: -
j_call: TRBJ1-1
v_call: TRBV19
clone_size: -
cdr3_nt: TGTGCCAGTAGTATAGATCGGGATGGGTTGAACACTGAAGCTTTCTTT
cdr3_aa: CASSIDRDGLNTEAFF

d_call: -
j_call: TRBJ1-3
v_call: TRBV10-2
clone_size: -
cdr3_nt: TGCGCCAGCAGTGACAGGGGAAACACCATATATTTT
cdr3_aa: CASSDRGNTIYF